The sequence of this T cell receptor beta chain was determined in a study of blood T cell repertoires in COVID-19. Overall study context: COVID-19 samples, acute and convalescent, were from the United States, Italy and Spain. PBMCs, B-cell-depleted T cells, or T cells were the source of the cDNA or gDNA that made up the material.

The CDR3 is made up of 8 amino acids. Per the original methods: Cell counts per sample came from amplifying reference gene primers. Data came from immunoSEQ multiplex PCR; TCRdb stores just in-frame clones and leaves some out. The V and J calls and clone size are taken from that table; D and trimming were inferred from the DNA. The sample carries 200,000 to 300,000 clones, approximately 86% recorded once. The Seattle patients joined while their infection was active and were tracked longitudinally afterward. The sample was peripheral blood. This chain links TRBV21-1 with TRBJ1-2. TRBV21-1 is labeled a pseudogene. The sequence came from an older woman with COVID-19, enrolled during active disease. The CDR3 here is CAGGGYTF. The CDR3 coding sequence is TGTGCCGGAGGGGGCTACACCTTC.